A selection of T cell receptor beta chains follows, all from one sample in a study of tumor-infiltrating lymphocytes in primary liver carcinoma. In TCRdb, the multiplex PCR reads were re-called with MiXCR into one record per CDR3 protein. The sample lists 300,000 to 350,000 distinct CDR3 sequences; around three fifths were seen once. Sample: peripheral blood. These receptors were taken from a woman in her 30s with primary liver carcinoma and hepatitis B virus infection. Each CDR3 is given with its conserved first and last residue. Fields, in order: V gene, J gene, D gene, clone size, CDR3 protein, CDR3 DNA. The D gene is left open where the match is weak. Clone sizes are given selectively: once, few, many, or a class where the clone is expanded.

V gene: TRBV13; J gene: TRBJ2-7; D gene: TRBD1; clone size: few; CDR3 protein: CASSPTGTASYEQYF; CDR3 DNA: TGTGCCAGCAGCCCCACCGGGACAGCCTCCTACGAGCAGTACTTC
V gene: TRBV4-1; J gene: TRBJ2-2; D gene: -; clone size: -; CDR3 protein: CASSQAYRGLTRELFF; CDR3 DNA: TGCGCCAGCAGCCAAGCCTACCGCGGTTTAACCAGGGAGCTGTTTTTT
V gene: TRBV21-1; J gene: TRBJ2-1; D gene: -; clone size: -; CDR3 protein: CASRTYYNEQFF; CDR3 DNA: TGTGCCAGCAGAACCTATTACAATGAGCAGTTCTTC
V gene: TRBV29-1; J gene: TRBJ2-1; D gene: -; clone size: -; CDR3 protein: CSVKAYRNLNEQLF; CDR3 DNA: TGCAGCGTTAAAGCTTACAGGAACCTCAATGAGCAGCTCTTC
V gene: TRBV6-1; J gene: TRBJ2-7; D gene: -; clone size: -; CDR3 protein: CASSGIGLGYEQYF; CDR3 DNA: TGTGCCAGCAGTGGAATCGGGCTAGGCTACGAGCAGTACTTC
V gene: TRBV6-1; J gene: TRBJ1-5; D gene: -; clone size: -; CDR3 protein: CASSPGTHSNRPQHF; CDR3 DNA: TGTGCCAGCAGCCCCGGGACTCATAGCAATCGGCCACAGCATTTT
V gene: TRBV29-1; J gene: TRBJ2-1; D gene: TRBD2; clone size: -; CDR3 protein: CSVPGTSIWIGRFF; CDR3 DNA: TGCAGCGTTCCCGGGACTAGCATCTGGATTGGGCGGTTCTTC
V gene: TRBV4-1; J gene: TRBJ1-1; D gene: -; clone size: few; CDR3 protein: CASTEGGGTEAFF; CDR3 DNA: TGCGCCAGCACCGAAGGGGGGGGCACTGAAGCTTTCTTT
V gene: TRBV5-4; J gene: TRBJ1-1; D gene: -; clone size: -; CDR3 protein: CASSNSPNTKAFF; CDR3 DNA: TGTGCCAGCAGCAACAGCCCGAACACTAAAGCTTTCTTT
V gene: TRBV4-3; J gene: TRBJ2-3; D gene: -; clone size: many; CDR3 protein: CASSQGPATDTQYF; CDR3 DNA: TGCGCCAGCAGCCAAGGACCAGCAACAGATACGCAGTATTTT
V gene: TRBV4-1; J gene: TRBJ1-4; D gene: -; clone size: -; CDR3 protein: CASSYGGRNEKLFF; CDR3 DNA: TGCGCCAGCAGTTACGGGGGCCGGAATGAAAAACTGTTTTTT
V gene: TRBV7-8; J gene: TRBJ1-5; D gene: -; clone size: -; CDR3 protein: CVSSFTGQVGQPQHF; CDR3 DNA: TGTGTCAGCAGCTTTACGGGCCAGGTCGGTCAGCCCCAGCATTTT
V gene: TRBV30; J gene: TRBJ2-6; D gene: -; clone size: -; CDR3 protein: CAWSGGRRLVSRANVLTF; CDR3 DNA: TGTGCCTGGAGTGGCGGGCGACGGCTGGTCTCTAGGGCCAACGTCCTGACTTTC
V gene: TRBV12-3/TRBV12-4; J gene: TRBJ1-2; D gene: -; clone size: -; CDR3 protein: CASSLLGYGYIF; CDR3 DNA: TGTGCCAGCAGTTTACTTGGATATGGCTACATCTTC
V gene: TRBV11-3; J gene: TRBJ2-3; D gene: -; clone size: -; CDR3 protein: CANRFTDTQNF; CDR3 DNA: TGTGCCAACAGGTTCACAGATACGCAGAATTTT
V gene: TRBV7-9; J gene: TRBJ1-2; D gene: -; clone size: -; CDR3 protein: CASSFSSGSYTF; CDR3 DNA: TGTGCCAGCAGCTTTTCCTCAGGGAGCTACACCTTC
V gene: TRBV29-1; J gene: TRBJ2-7; D gene: TRBD1; clone size: many; CDR3 protein: CSVPGQVNPYEQYF; CDR3 DNA: TGCAGCGTTCCCGGACAGGTTAATCCCTACGAGCAGTACTTC
V gene: TRBV4-1; J gene: TRBJ1-4; D gene: TRBD1; clone size: many; CDR3 protein: CASSQKYRGQSPTNEKLFF; CDR3 DNA: TGCGCCAGCAGCCAAAAGTACAGGGGGCAATCCCCAACTAATGAAAAACTGTTTTTT
V gene: TRBV11-2; J gene: TRBJ2-1; D gene: TRBD2; clone size: -; CDR3 protein: CANSQVGGGNEQFF; CDR3 DNA: TGTGCCAACAGCCAAGTTGGGGGGGGTAATGAGCAGTTCTTC
V gene: TRBV12-3/TRBV12-4; J gene: TRBJ1-6; D gene: TRBD1; clone size: many; CDR3 protein: CASSFLDRDNSPLHF; CDR3 DNA: TGTGCCAGCAGTTTTCTGGACAGGGATAATTCACCCCTCCACTTT
V gene: TRBV14; J gene: TRBJ2-3; D gene: -; clone size: -; CDR3 protein: CASSRMVGPADTQYF; CDR3 DNA: TGTGCCAGCAGCCGGATGGTTGGTCCTGCGGATACGCAGTATTTT
V gene: TRBV29-1; J gene: TRBJ2-1; D gene: -; clone size: many; CDR3 protein: CSVPGIYEQFF; CDR3 DNA: TGCAGCGTTCCCGGGATCTATGAGCAGTTCTTC
V gene: TRBV11-2; J gene: TRBJ2-2; D gene: -; clone size: -; CDR3 protein: CASSVDWGTGELFF; CDR3 DNA: TGTGCCAGCAGCGTGGACTGGGGTACCGGGGAGCTGTTTTTT
V gene: TRBV11-2; J gene: TRBJ1-5; D gene: -; clone size: many; CDR3 protein: CASSPRPNQPQHF; CDR3 DNA: TGTGCCAGCAGCCCCCGGCCCAATCAGCCCCAGCATTTT
V gene: TRBV28; J gene: TRBJ1-2; D gene: -; clone size: -; CDR3 protein: CASSPQLSNYGYTF; CDR3 DNA: TGTGCCAGCAGCCCTCAACTTTCTAACTATGGCTACACCTTC
V gene: TRBV4-2; J gene: TRBJ2-7; D gene: TRBD2; clone size: few; CDR3 protein: CASSQERFVPGGRYEQYF; CDR3 DNA: TGTGCCAGCAGCCAAGAACGGTTTGTACCGGGAGGGCGGTACGAGCAGTACTTC
V gene: TRBV11-3; J gene: TRBJ2-3; D gene: -; clone size: -; CDR3 protein: CASSMSPTDTQYF; CDR3 DNA: TGTGCCAGTAGCATGTCTCCAACAGATACGCAGTATTTT
V gene: TRBV5-4; J gene: TRBJ2-5; D gene: TRBD1; clone size: -; CDR3 protein: CASSFGQALGTQYF; CDR3 DNA: TGTGCCAGCAGCTTCGGACAGGCACTTGGGACCCAGTACTTC
V gene: TRBV6-2/TRBV6-3; J gene: TRBJ2-4; D gene: -; clone size: many; CDR3 protein: CASSYRQGLMNIQYF; CDR3 DNA: TGTGCCAGCAGTTACCGGCAGGGGTTGATGAACATTCAGTACTTC
V gene: TRBV6-6; J gene: TRBJ2-2; D gene: -; clone size: once; CDR3 protein: CASSFFSGAGGELFF; CDR3 DNA: TGTGCCAGCAGTTTCTTTAGTGGGGCAGGCGGGGAGCTGTTTTTT
V gene: TRBV4-2; J gene: TRBJ2-1; D gene: -; clone size: many; CDR3 protein: CASSQELSSYNEQFF; CDR3 DNA: TGTGCCAGCAGCCAAGAGCTTAGCTCCTACAATGAGCAGTTCTTC
V gene: TRBV13; J gene: TRBJ2-1; D gene: TRBD2; clone size: few; CDR3 protein: CASSLGIAGGYGHAEQFF; CDR3 DNA: TGTGCCAGCAGCTTAGGCATTGCGGGGGGGTATGGTCATGCTGAGCAGTTCTTC
V gene: TRBV6-2/TRBV6-3; J gene: TRBJ2-1; D gene: -; clone size: -; CDR3 protein: CASSGVGWAPNNEQFF; CDR3 DNA: TGTGCCAGCAGTGGCGTCGGGTGGGCCCCCAACAATGAGCAGTTCTTC
V gene: TRBV6-2/TRBV6-3; J gene: TRBJ2-5; D gene: -; clone size: many; CDR3 protein: CASSQYQETQYF; CDR3 DNA: TGTGCCAGCAGCCAGTACCAAGAGACCCAGTACTTC
V gene: TRBV29-1; J gene: TRBJ2-1; D gene: -; clone size: -; CDR3 protein: CSVEPMNEQLF; CDR3 DNA: TGCAGTGTTGAACCAATGAATGAGCAGCTCTTC
V gene: TRBV6-2/TRBV6-3; J gene: TRBJ2-2; D gene: -; clone size: -; CDR3 protein: CASSSLRQGGAGELIF; CDR3 DNA: TGTGCCAGCAGTTCGCTCCGACAGGGCGGGGCCGGGGAGCTGATTTTT
V gene: TRBV24-1; J gene: TRBJ2-1; D gene: -; clone size: -; CDR3 protein: CATSVVGGTTTREQFF; CDR3 DNA: TGTGCCACCAGTGTAGTGGGCGGGACGACAACGAGGGAGCAGTTCTTC
V gene: TRBV5-4; J gene: TRBJ2-7; D gene: -; clone size: -; CDR3 protein: CASSLAGTDYEQYF; CDR3 DNA: TGTGCCAGCAGCTTGGCTGGGACTGACTACGAGCAGTACTTC
V gene: TRBV11-2; J gene: TRBJ1-1; D gene: -; clone size: many; CDR3 protein: CASSLDVDLMNTEAFF; CDR3 DNA: TGTGCCAGCAGCTTAGATGTGGACCTCATGAACACTGAAGCTTTCTTT
V gene: TRBV6-2/TRBV6-3; J gene: TRBJ2-7; D gene: -; clone size: -; CDR3 protein: CASTSIRSVSYEQYF; CDR3 DNA: TGCGCCAGCACCTCGATCCGGTCCGTCTCCTACGAGCAGTACTTC
V gene: TRBV6-1; J gene: TRBJ2-5; D gene: -; clone size: -; CDR3 protein: CASGKGTVGQEAQYF; CDR3 DNA: TGTGCCAGCGGTAAAGGGACGGTCGGACAAGAGGCCCAGTACTTC
V gene: TRBV6-2/TRBV6-3; J gene: TRBJ2-7; D gene: -; clone size: -; CDR3 protein: CASSYMRGGGFILPYEQYF; CDR3 DNA: TGTGCCAGCAGTTACATGCGGGGCGGGGGCTTCATCCTCCCCTACGAGCAGTACTTC
V gene: TRBV11-2; J gene: TRBJ2-7; D gene: -; clone size: many; CDR3 protein: CASSSLQASIYEQYF; CDR3 DNA: TGTGCCAGCAGCTCTCTCCAAGCTAGCATCTACGAGCAGTACTTC
V gene: TRBV28; J gene: TRBJ2-2; D gene: TRBD1; clone size: once; CDR3 protein: CASSPWDRGLTGDLFF; CDR3 DNA: TGTGCCAGCAGTCCGTGGGACAGGGGGCTGACCGGGGACCTGTTTTTC
V gene: TRBV6-5; J gene: TRBJ2-1; D gene: -; clone size: -; CDR3 protein: CASGGGNYNEQFF; CDR3 DNA: TGTGCCAGCGGGGGCGGGAACTACAATGAGCAGTTCTTC
V gene: TRBV29-1; J gene: TRBJ2-1; D gene: TRBD2; clone size: many; CDR3 protein: CSVGPASGRIRSSYNEQFF; CDR3 DNA: TGCAGCGTTGGGCCCGCTAGCGGGAGGATCAGGAGCTCCTACAATGAGCAGTTCTTC
V gene: TRBV19; J gene: TRBJ2-1; D gene: -; clone size: -; CDR3 protein: CASSRGSNNEQFF; CDR3 DNA: TGTGCCAGTAGTCGGGGATCCAACAATGAGCAGTTCTTC
V gene: TRBV6-6; J gene: TRBJ1-2; D gene: TRBD1; clone size: -; CDR3 protein: CASSVDREIGYTF; CDR3 DNA: TGTGCCAGCAGCGTGGACAGGGAGATTGGCTACACCTTC
V gene: TRBV12-3/TRBV12-4; J gene: TRBJ1-3; D gene: -; clone size: -; CDR3 protein: CASSPRRLPNTIYF; CDR3 DNA: TGTGCCAGCAGCCCAAGACGGCTCCCAAACACCATATATTTT
V gene: TRBV6-5; J gene: TRBJ2-1; D gene: TRBD2; clone size: few; CDR3 protein: CASSYSLLAGDNEQFF; CDR3 DNA: TGTGCCAGCAGTTACTCGTTATTAGCGGGAGACAATGAGCAGTTCTTC
V gene: TRBV6-1; J gene: TRBJ2-7; D gene: -; clone size: few; CDR3 protein: CASRPGTYGQYF; CDR3 DNA: TGTGCCAGTAGACCAGGGACGTACGGGCAGTACTTC
V gene: TRBV28; J gene: TRBJ2-1; D gene: -; clone size: -; CDR3 protein: CASGLSYNEQFF; CDR3 DNA: TGTGCCAGCGGCTTATCCTACAATGAGCAGTTCTTC
V gene: TRBV5-4; J gene: TRBJ1-4; D gene: -; clone size: -; CDR3 protein: CASSIRRGSSEKLFF; CDR3 DNA: TGTGCCAGCAGCATTCGACGGGGGTCCAGTGAAAAACTGTTTTTT